The 4 T cell receptor beta chains reported below all come from one sample, sequenced in a study of T cells in Graves' hyperthyroidism and ophthalmopathy. Using RNA transcripts as the source, TCR beta CDR3 regions were amplified. The study used the HTBI primer set for a first-round RT-PCR of the TCR CDR3. TCRdb passed the multiplex PCR reads through MiXCR, listing each CDR3 protein once. The data show about 720,000 distinct CDR3 sequences, over 15% seen once. What was sequenced was blood. The receptor set was obtained from a woman between 45 and 65 years old with Graves' hyperthyroidism that later progressed to Graves' ophthalmopathy.

Only a few counts were recorded for this clonotype. The chain joins TRBV7-2 to TRBJ2-1, with 8 bases that match TRBD2. The length of the CDR3 is 16 residues. V dropped 5 bases and J dropped 7; count of bases not matched to a gene: 13. Germline-derived CDR1 and CDR2 are SGHTA and FQGNSA. The CDR3 loop is CASSPQRAGGGNEQFF. The CDR3 bases are TGTGCCAGCAGCCCTCAGCGCGCGGGGGGTGGGAATGAGCAGTTCTTC.

This chain joins TRBV5-1 and TRBJ1-6; the match to TRBD1 covers 9 bases. The ends lost 0 bases at V and 8 bases at J; junction bases unmatched: 3. CDR1 SGHRS and CDR2 YFSETQ come from the germline V gene. This CDR3 is built from 15 residues. The CDR3 spells CASSLVDRGDSPLHF. The CDR3 DNA follows: TGCGCCAGCAGCTTGGTGGACAGGGGCGATTCACCCCTCCACTTT.

This clonotype was detected a few times. The chain employs TRBV27 and TRBJ2-3; TRBD1 aligns across 8 bases. V trimming: 7 bases; J trimming: 3 bases; junction bases outside the gene matches: 6. The germline V gene encodes CDR1 MNHEY and CDR2 SMNVEV (reference sequence). This CDR3 spans 14 amino acids. CDR3 amino acids: CASTYRDRTDTQYF. The CDR3 coding sequence is TGTGCCAGCACCTACCGGGACAGGACAGATACGCAGTATTTT.

This clonotype was observed a few times. This chain joins TRBV5-6 and TRBJ1-3, with D uncertain. The V gene lost 1 base and the J gene lost 0 bases, with 14 bases spanning the gap. Looked up from germline, CDR1 is SGHDT and CDR2 is YYEEEE. The length of the CDR3 is 17 residues. The CDR3 bases are TGTGCCAGCAGCTTGCTCTCTCTTACGTACTCTGGAAACACCATATATTTT. Protein sequence: CASSLLSLTYSGNTIYF.